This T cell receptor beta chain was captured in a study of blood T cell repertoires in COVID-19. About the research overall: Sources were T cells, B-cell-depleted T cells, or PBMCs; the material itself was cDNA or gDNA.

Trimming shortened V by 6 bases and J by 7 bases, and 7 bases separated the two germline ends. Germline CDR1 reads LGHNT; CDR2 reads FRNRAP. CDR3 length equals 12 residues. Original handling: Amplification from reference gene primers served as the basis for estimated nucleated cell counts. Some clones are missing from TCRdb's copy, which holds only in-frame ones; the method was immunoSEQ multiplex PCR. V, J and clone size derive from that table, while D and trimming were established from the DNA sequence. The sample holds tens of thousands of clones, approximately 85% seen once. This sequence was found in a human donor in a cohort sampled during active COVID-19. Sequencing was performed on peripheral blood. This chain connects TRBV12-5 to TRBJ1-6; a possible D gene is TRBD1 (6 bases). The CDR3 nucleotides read TGTGCTAGTGGACAGGGAAATTCACCCCTCCACTTT. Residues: CASGQGNSPLHF.